This entry lists 3 T cell receptor beta chains sequenced from one sample in a study of cytomegalovirus exposure and HLA in healthy donors. It was with 60 Vbeta and 13 Jbeta primers that the PCR ran. The table came from immunoSEQ multiplex PCR; TCRdb's copy has only in-frame clones and leaves some out. The sample lists some 170,000 clones, roughly 70% occurring once. The sequencing input was PBMCs. These receptors were collected from a woman between 50 and 59 years old in good health and CMV-seropositive.

V usage is TRBV5-4 and J usage is TRBJ1-5; weak D call: TRBD1 (5 bases). Trimming took off 2 bases at V and 5 bases at J, with 11 bases between the two ends. The CDR3 is 14 amino acids. Germline-derived CDR1 and CDR2 are SGHNT and YYREEE (reference sequence). For the CDR3, the DNA is TGTGCCAGCAGCTTAAAGGGGAGGGATCAGCCCCAGCATTTT. Its protein product is CASSLKGRDQPQHF.

Concerning this clone itself: Other DNA sequences from this sample encode an identical CDR3 as well. The chain links TRBV5-1 to TRBJ2-7, with a possible D match to TRBD1 (6 bases). Trimming removed 1 base at V and 0 bases at J, with 8 bases between. The germline V gene encodes CDR1 SGHRS and CDR2 YFSETQ. This CDR3 region has 14 residues. Here the CDR3 reads CASSLQGSSYEQYF. CDR3 DNA: TGCGCCAGCAGCTTGCAGGGGTCCTCCTACGAGCAGTACTTC.

The V and J genes are TRBV5-4 and TRBJ1-5; D is unresolved. V was trimmed by 3 bases and J by 6 bases, leaving 10 bases between them. The CDR3 covers 13 residues. From germline, CDR1 is SGHNT and CDR2 YYREEE (reference sequence). CDR3 coding DNA: TGTGCCAGCAGCTCGGGTCGGGGTCAGCCCCAGCATTTT. This codes for CASSSGRGQPQHF. Together with reference TRBV5-4 and TRBJ1-5, the CDR3 gives the full variable domain: ETGVTQSPTHLIKTRGQQVTLRCSSQSGHNTVSWYQQALGQGPQFIFQYYREEENGRGNFPPRFSGLQFPNYSSELNVNALELDDSALYLCASSSGRGQPQHFGDGTRLSIL.